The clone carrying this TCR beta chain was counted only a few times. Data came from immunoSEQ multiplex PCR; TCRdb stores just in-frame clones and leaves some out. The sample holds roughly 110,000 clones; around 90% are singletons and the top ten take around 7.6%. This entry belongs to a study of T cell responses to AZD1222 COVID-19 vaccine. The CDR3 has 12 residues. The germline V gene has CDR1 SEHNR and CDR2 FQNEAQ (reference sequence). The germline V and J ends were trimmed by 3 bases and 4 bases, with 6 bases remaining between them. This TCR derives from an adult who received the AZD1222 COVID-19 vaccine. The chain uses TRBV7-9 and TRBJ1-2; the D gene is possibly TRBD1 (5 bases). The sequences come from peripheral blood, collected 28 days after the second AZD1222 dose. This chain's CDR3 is CASSFTGYGYTF. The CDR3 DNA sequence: TGTGCCAGCAGCTTCACAGGCTATGGCTACACCTTC.